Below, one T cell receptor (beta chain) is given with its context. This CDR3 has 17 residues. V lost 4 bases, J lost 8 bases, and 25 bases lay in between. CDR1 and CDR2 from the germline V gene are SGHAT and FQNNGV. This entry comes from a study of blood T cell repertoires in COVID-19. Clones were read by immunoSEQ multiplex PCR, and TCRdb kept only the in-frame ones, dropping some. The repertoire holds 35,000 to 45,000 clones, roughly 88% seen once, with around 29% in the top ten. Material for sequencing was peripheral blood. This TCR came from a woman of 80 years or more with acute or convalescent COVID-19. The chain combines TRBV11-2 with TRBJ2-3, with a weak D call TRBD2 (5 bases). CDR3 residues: CASSSTPQRSASPTQYF. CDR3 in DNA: TGTGCCAGCAGCTCCACACCTCAGCGGTCCGCCTCTCCTACGCAGTATTTT.